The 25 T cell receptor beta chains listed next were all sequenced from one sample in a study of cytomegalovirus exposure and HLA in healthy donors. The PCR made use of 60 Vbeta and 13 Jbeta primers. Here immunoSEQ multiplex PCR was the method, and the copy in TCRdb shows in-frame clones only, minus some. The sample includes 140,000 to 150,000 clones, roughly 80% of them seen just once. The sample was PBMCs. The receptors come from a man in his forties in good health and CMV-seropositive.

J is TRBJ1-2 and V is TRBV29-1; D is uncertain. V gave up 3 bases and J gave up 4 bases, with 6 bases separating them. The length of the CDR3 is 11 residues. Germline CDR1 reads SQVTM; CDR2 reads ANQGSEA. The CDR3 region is CSVDASYGYTF. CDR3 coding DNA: TGCAGCGTTGACGCGTCCTATGGCTACACCTTC.

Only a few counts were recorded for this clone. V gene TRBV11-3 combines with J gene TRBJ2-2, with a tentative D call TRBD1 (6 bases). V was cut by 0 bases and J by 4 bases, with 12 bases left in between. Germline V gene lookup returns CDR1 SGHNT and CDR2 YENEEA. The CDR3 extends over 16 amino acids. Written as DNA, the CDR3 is TGTGCCAGCAGCTTAGATGGGGGCGCGGGCACCGGGGAGCTGTTTTTT. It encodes CASSLDGGAGTGELFF.

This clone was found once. CDR3 nucleotide sequence: TGTGCCACCAGCAGAGATCGGGGGGCCTACGAGCAGTACTTC. Protein: CATSRDRGAYEQYF. The J gene is TRBJ2-7, the V gene TRBV15, with 7 bases that match TRBD2. V lost 0 bases and J lost 2; bases outside the gene matches: 1. This CDR3 has 14 amino acids. Germline CDR1 and CDR2: LNHNV and YYDKDF (reference sequence).

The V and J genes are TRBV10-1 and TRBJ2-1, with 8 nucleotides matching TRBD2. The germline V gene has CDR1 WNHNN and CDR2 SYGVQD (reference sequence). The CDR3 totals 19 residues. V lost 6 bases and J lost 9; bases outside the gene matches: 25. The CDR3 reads CASRPRGALSPRCCPEQFF. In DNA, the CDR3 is TGCGCCAGCAGGCCGCGGGGGGCGCTTTCCCCGCGGTGCTGTCCTGAGCAGTTCTTC.

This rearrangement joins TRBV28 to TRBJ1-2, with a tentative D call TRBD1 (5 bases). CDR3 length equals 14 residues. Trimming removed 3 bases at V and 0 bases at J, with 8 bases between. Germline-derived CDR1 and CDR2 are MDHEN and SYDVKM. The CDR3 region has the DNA TGTGCCAGCAGTTTGGGGCTCTCTAACTATGGCTACACCTTC. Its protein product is CASSLGLSNYGYTF.

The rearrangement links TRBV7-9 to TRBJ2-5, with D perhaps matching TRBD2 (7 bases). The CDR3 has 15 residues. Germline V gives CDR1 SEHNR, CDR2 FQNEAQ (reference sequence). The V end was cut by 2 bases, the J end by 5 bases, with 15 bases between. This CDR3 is CASSLSGTPWETQYF. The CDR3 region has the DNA TGTGCCAGCAGCTTAAGCGGGACACCCTGGGAGACCCAGTACTTC.

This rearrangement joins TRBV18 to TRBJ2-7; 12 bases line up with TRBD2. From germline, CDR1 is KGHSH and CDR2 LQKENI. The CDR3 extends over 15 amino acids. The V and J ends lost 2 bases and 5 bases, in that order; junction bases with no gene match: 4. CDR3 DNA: TGTGCCAGCTCACCAACCCTAGCGGGAGGGGACGAGCAGTACTTC. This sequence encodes CASSPTLAGGDEQYF.

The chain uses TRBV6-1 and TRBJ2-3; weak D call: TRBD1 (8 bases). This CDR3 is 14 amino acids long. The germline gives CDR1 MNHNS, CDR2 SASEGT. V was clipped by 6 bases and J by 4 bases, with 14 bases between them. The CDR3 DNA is TGTGCCAGCAGGTTACAGGGGGGGGCAGATACGCAGTATTTT. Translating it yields CASRLQGGADTQYF.

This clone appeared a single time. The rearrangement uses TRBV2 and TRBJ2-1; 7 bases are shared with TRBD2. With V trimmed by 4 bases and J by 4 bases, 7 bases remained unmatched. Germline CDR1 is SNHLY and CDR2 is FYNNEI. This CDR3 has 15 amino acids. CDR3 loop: CASSGSGKNYNEQFF. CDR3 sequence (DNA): TGTGCCAGCAGTGGGAGCGGGAAGAATTACAATGAGCAGTTCTTC.

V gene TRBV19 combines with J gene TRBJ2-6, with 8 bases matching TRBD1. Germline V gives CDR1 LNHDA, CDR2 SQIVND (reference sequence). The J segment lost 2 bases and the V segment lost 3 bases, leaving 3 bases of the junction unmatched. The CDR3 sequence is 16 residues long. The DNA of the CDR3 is TGTGCCAGTAGTATGGTGACAGGGGCTGGGGCCAACGTCCTGACTTTC. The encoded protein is CASSMVTGAGANVLTF.

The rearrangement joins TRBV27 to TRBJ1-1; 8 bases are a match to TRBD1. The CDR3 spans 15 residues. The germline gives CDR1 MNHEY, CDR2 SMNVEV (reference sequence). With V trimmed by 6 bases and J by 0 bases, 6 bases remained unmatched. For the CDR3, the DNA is TGTGCCAGCAGGCCGGGACAGGTTATGAACACTGAAGCTTTCTTT. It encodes CASRPGQVMNTEAFF.

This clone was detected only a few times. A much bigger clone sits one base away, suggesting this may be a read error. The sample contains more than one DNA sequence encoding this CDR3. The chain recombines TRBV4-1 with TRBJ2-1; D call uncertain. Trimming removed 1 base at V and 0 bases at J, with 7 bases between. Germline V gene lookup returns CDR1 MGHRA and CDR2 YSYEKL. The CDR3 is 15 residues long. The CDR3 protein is CASSQGLSSYNEQFF. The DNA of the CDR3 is TGCGCCAGCAGCCAAGGTCTGAGCTCCTACAATGAGCAGTTCTTC.

The CDR3 DNA is TGTGCCAGCAGTTTATCGTTTGGGACAGGAGATGGCTACACCTTC. This gives the protein CASSLSFGTGDGYTF. This rearrangement joins TRBV27 to TRBJ1-2, with 8 bases matching TRBD1. Germline V gene lookup returns CDR1 MNHEY and CDR2 SMNVEV (reference sequence). The CDR3 runs to 15 residues. The V segment lost 0 bases and the J segment 6 bases; nucleotides outside the gene matches: 6.

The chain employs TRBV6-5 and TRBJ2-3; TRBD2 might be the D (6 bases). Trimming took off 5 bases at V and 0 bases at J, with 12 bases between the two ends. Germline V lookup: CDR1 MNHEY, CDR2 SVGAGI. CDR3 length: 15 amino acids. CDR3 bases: TGTGCCAGCAGTGCCGGGACTCCTAGCACAGATACGCAGTATTTT. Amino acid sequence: CASSAGTPSTDTQYF.

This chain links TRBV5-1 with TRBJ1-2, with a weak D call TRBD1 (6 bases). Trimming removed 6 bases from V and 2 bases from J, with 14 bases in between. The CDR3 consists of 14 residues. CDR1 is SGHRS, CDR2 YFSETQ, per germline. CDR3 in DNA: TGCGCCAGCAATAGGGGGGGCGCGAACTATGGCTACACCTTC. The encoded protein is CASNRGGANYGYTF.

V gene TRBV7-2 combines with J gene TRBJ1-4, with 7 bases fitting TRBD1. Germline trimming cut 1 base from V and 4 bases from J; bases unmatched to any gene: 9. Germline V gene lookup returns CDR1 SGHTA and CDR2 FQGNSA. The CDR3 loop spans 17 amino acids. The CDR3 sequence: CASSLEGEGANNEKLFF. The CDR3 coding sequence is TGTGCCAGCAGCTTAGAGGGAGAGGGGGCTAATAATGAAAAACTGTTTTTT.

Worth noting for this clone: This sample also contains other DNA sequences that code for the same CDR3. DNA for the CDR3: TGTGCCAGTCTCGGGAGACTCACAGATACGCAGTATTTT. Amino acid sequence: CASLGRLTDTQYF. The chain links TRBV6-5 to TRBJ2-3; D is possibly TRBD2 (6 bases). The CDR3 is 13 residues long. V was shortened by 9 bases and J by 2 bases, with 12 bases between the two germline ends. Germline V lookup: CDR1 MNHEY, CDR2 SVGAGI.

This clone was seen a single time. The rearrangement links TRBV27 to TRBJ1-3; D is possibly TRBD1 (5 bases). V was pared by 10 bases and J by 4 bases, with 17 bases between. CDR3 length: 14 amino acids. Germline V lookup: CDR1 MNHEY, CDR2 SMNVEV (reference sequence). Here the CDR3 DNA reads TGTGCCACCAGCCGGGGGTCACCAGGAAACACCATATATTTT. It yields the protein CATSRGSPGNTIYF.

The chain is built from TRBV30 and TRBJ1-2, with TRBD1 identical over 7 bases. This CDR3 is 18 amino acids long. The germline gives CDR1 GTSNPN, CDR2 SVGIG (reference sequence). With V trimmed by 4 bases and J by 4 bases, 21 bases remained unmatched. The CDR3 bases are TGTGCCTGGATGGGTTGGGGCAGGGGGAACAGGGCTATCTATGGCTACACCTTC. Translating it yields CAWMGWGRGNRAIYGYTF.

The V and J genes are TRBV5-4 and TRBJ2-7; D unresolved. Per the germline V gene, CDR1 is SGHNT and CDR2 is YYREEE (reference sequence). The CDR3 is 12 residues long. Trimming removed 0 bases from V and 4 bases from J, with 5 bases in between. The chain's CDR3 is CASSLDIYEQYF. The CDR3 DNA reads TGTGCCAGCAGCTTGGACATATACGAGCAGTACTTC.

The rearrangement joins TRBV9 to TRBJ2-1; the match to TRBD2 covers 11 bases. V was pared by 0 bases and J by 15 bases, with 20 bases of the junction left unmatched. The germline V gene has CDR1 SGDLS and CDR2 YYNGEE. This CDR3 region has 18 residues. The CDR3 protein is CASSVGGASSGRANHRFF. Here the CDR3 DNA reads TGTGCCAGCAGCGTAGGGGGGGCGAGTAGCGGGAGGGCCAATCATCGGTTCTTC.

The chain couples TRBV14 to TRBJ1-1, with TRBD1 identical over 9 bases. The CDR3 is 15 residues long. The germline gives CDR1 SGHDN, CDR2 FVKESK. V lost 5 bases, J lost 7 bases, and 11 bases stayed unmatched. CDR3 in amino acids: CASSEIQGAGGEAFF. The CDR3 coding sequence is TGTGCCAGCAGCGAAATACAGGGGGCCGGAGGTGAAGCTTTCTTT. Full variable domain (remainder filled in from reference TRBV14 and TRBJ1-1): EAGVTQFPSHSVIEKGQTVTLRCDPISGHDNLYWYRRVMGKEIKFLLHFVKESKQDESGMPNNRFLAERTGGTYSTLKVQPAELEDSGVYFCASSEIQGAGGEAFFGQGTRLTVV.

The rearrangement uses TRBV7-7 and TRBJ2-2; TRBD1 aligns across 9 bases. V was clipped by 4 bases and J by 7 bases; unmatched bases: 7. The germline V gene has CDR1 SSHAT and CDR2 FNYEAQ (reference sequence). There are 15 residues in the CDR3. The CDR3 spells CASSYRGRLDGELFF. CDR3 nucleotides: TGTGCCAGCAGCTACAGGGGGCGGTTGGACGGGGAGCTGTTTTTT.

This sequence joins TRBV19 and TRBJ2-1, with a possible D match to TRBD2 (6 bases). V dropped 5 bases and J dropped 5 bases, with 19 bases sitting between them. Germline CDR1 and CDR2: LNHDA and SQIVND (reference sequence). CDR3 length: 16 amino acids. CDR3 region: CASSWLLAGRNNEQFF. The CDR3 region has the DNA TGTGCCAGTAGTTGGCTACTGGCGGGAAGAAACAATGAGCAGTTCTTC.

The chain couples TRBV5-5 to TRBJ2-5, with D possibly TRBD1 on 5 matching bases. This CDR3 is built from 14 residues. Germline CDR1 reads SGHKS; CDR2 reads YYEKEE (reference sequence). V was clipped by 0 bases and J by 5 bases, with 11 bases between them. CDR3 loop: CASSLERGRETQYF. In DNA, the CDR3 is TGTGCCAGCAGCTTGGAAAGGGGTCGCGAGACCCAGTACTTC.